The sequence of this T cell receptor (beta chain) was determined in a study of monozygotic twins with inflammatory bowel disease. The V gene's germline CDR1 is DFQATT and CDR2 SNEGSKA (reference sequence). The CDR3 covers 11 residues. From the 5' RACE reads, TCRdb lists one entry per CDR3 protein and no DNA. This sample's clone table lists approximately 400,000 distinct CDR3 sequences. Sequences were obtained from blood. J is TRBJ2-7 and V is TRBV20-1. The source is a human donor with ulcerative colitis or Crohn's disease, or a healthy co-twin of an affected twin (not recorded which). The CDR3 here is CSARHGYEQYF.